These T cell receptor beta chains were read from a single sample in a study of CD8+ T cells in alopecia areata. Repertoires were generated with immunoSEQ multiplex PCR, while TCRdb's copy carries only in-frame clones and drops some. The sample records approximately 280,000 clones, roughly 60% being singletons. The sample in question was CD4+ T cells sorted from blood, obtained at week 24, from a patient treated with tofacitinib. The receptors shown here come from a human donor with alopecia areata. Both conserved end residues are part of each CDR3. The D gene is left open where the match is weak. The size of a clone is reported for some rows only, either as once, few or many, or as a class for expanded clones.

d_gene	j_gene	v_gene	abundance	CDR3aa	CDR3nt
TRBD2	TRBJ2-7	TRBV4-1	.	CASSQDGTSGGLYEQYF	TGCGCCAGCAGCCAAGATGGTACTAGCGGGGGGCTGTACGAGCAGTACTTC
.	TRBJ1-2	TRBV15	.	CATIPSAGNYGYTF	TGTGCCACCATCCCTTCCGCAGGGAACTATGGCTACACCTTC
.	TRBJ1-6	TRBV29-1	few	CSVEQGNSPLHF	TGCAGCGTTGAACAGGGTAATTCACCCCTCCACTTT
TRBD1	TRBJ1-2	TRBV7-2	few	CASSPGQGWGGYTF	TGTGCCAGCAGCCCAGGACAGGGCTGGGGTGGCTACACCTTC
.	TRBJ2-3	TRBV29-1	.	CSVDDAPDTQYF	TGCAGCGTTGATGATGCGCCAGATACGCAGTATTTT
.	TRBJ1-1	TRBV28	.	CASSLPGRLNTEAFF	TGTGCCAGCAGTTTACCGGGACGGCTGAACACTGAAGCTTTCTTT
TRBD1	TRBJ1-2	TRBV27	.	CASSSTGPDYGYTF	TGTGCCAGCAGTTCGACAGGGCCAGACTATGGCTACACCTTC
TRBD1	TRBJ1-6	TRBV4-2	.	CASSRGQGGSPLHF	TGTGCCAGCAGCCGAGGACAGGGGGGTTCACCCCTCCACTTT
.	TRBJ2-1	TRBV12-5	.	CASGFLGNEQFF	TGTGCTAGTGGTTTTCTGGGCAATGAGCAGTTCTTC
.	TRBJ2-7	TRBV7-8	.	CASSLQRVYEQYF	TGTGCCAGCAGCTTACAAAGGGTCTACGAGCAGTACTTC
TRBD1	TRBJ2-3	TRBV14	.	CASSHPQGERTQYF	TGTGCCAGCAGCCACCCCCAGGGGGAGCGTACGCAGTATTTT
.	TRBJ2-5	TRBV5-1	once	CASSLRNAGARETQYF	TGCGCCAGCAGCTTACGCAACGCCGGGGCCCGAGAGACCCAGTACTTC
.	TRBJ2-3	TRBV29-1	.	CSVDRMGADTQYF	TGCAGCGTTGACCGGATGGGAGCAGATACGCAGTATTTT
.	TRBJ1-1	TRBV30	.	CAWSSRATPWNTEAFF	TGTGCCTGGAGTTCCCGGGCGACTCCATGGAACACTGAAGCTTTCTTT
TRBD2	TRBJ2-3	TRBV5-1	.	CASSLSGGRGTDTQYF	TGCGCCAGCAGCCTAAGCGGGGGTAGGGGCACAGATACGCAGTATTTT
TRBD1	TRBJ2-6	TRBV30	.	CAWTRQGRSGANVLTF	TGTGCCTGGACTCGACAGGGCCGATCTGGGGCCAACGTCCTGACTTTC
.	TRBJ2-5	TRBV18	.	CASSPTKTQYF	TGTGCCAGCTCACCAACAAAGACCCAGTACTTC
.	TRBJ1-6	TRBV19	once	CASSFGTSNSPLHF	TGTGCCAGTAGTTTCGGGACTTCTAATTCACCCCTCCACTTT
TRBD2	TRBJ2-4	TRBV5-1	.	CASSRETSGGLLAKNIQYF	TGCGCCAGCAGTCGGGAGACTAGCGGGGGCCTCCTAGCCAAAAACATTCAGTACTTC
TRBD1	TRBJ2-1	TRBV19	.	CASIRQGDNEQFF	TGTGCCAGTATTAGACAGGGGGACAATGAGCAGTTCTTC
.	TRBJ1-1	TRBV19	.	CASSLRGHLNTEAFF	TGTGCCAGTAGTCTGAGGGGCCATTTGAACACTGAAGCTTTCTTT
.	TRBJ2-2	TRBV30	.	CAWSDRIFDGELFF	TGTGCCTGGAGTGATCGCATCTTTGACGGGGAGCTGTTTTTT
.	TRBJ1-2	TRBV18	.	CASSPGRGADYGYTF	TGTGCCAGCTCACCGGGGCGGGGCGCGGACTATGGCTACACCTTC
.	TRBJ2-5	TRBV4-2	few	CASTPVGGETQYF	TGTGCCAGCACCCCCGTAGGGGGAGAGACCCAGTACTTC
.	TRBJ2-5	TRBV15	.	CATSRDRDMETQYF	TGTGCCACCAGCAGAGATAGGGACATGGAGACCCAGTACTTC
.	TRBJ2-3	TRBV5-1	.	CASSLQDVVDTQYF	TGCGCCAGCAGCTTGCAGGACGTGGTGGATACGCAGTATTTT
.	TRBJ2-7	TRBV19	once	CASSVLSYEQYF	TGTGCCAGTAGTGTCCTGTCCTACGAGCAGTACTTC
TRBD1	TRBJ1-2	TRBV6-5	.	CASSWGDSLDGYTF	TGTGCCAGCAGTTGGGGGGACAGCCTAGATGGCTACACCTTC
TRBD2	TRBJ2-1	TRBV30	.	CAWSGYGTSGGVFSSYNEQFF	TGTGCCTGGAGTGGATACGGGACTAGCGGGGGGGTTTTCAGCTCCTACAATGAGCAGTTCTTC
TRBD2	TRBJ2-5	TRBV27	few	CASSVAGRETQYF	TGTGCCAGCAGTGTAGCGGGGAGAGAGACCCAGTACTTC
.	TRBJ1-5	TRBV7-2	.	CASSINSNQPQHF	TGTGCCAGCAGCATCAATAGCAATCAGCCCCAGCATTTT
TRBD1	TRBJ2-3	TRBV15	.	CATSRTGNTDTQYF	TGTGCCACCAGCAGGACAGGGAACACAGATACGCAGTATTTT
.	TRBJ2-1	TRBV7-2	few	CASSLRTEQFF	TGTGCCAGCAGCTTACGGACTGAGCAGTTCTTC
TRBD1	TRBJ2-1	TRBV5-1	few	CATGQGDEYNEQFF	TGCGCCACCGGACAGGGAGACGAATACAATGAGCAGTTCTTC
.	TRBJ1-6	TRBV5-1	.	CASSPRQGQGSPLHF	TGCGCCAGCAGCCCCCGGCAAGGGCAGGGTTCACCCCTCCACTTT
.	TRBJ2-1	TRBV4-3	few	CASSQVKANEQFF	TGCGCCAGCAGCCAAGTTAAGGCCAATGAGCAGTTCTTC
.	TRBJ2-1	TRBV29-1	once	CSAGGGRGDEQFF	TGCAGCGCAGGGGGAGGCCGAGGCGATGAGCAGTTCTTC
TRBD1	TRBJ1-2	TRBV4-1	once	CASSQDPGGPNYGYTF	TGCGCCAGCAGCCAGGACCCAGGGGGCCCCAACTATGGCTACACCTTC
TRBD1	TRBJ2-7	TRBV25-1	once	CASRGTGTGSYEQYF	TGTGCCAGCAGGGGCACCGGGACAGGCTCCTACGAGCAGTACTTC
TRBD2	TRBJ2-7	TRBV7-2	.	CASSAKSGGGYEQYF	TGTGCCAGCAGCGCCAAAAGCGGGGGGGGATACGAGCAGTACTTC
TRBD1	TRBJ2-1	TRBV4-2	.	CASSQMTGNNEQFF	TGTGCCAGCAGCCAGATGACAGGGAATAATGAGCAGTTCTTC
.	TRBJ2-6	TRBV28	few	CASRSGANVLTF	TGTGCCAGCAGGTCTGGGGCCAACGTCCTGACTTTC
.	TRBJ1-4	TRBV7-6	few	CASSLNGWSEKLFF	TGTGCCAGCAGCTTAAACGGGTGGAGTGAAAAACTGTTTTTT
.	TRBJ2-1	TRBV5-1	few	CASSLVRNTYNEQFF	TGCGCCAGCAGCTTGGTTAGGAACACCTACAATGAGCAGTTCTTC
TRBD1	TRBJ1-6	TRBV6-6	.	CASRDRGNSPLHF	TGTGCCAGCAGGGACAGGGGTAATTCACCCCTCCACTTT
.	TRBJ1-5	TRBV29-1	.	CSAGQSSNQPQHF	TGCAGCGCAGGACAGAGTAGCAATCAGCCCCAGCATTTT
TRBD1	TRBJ1-6	TRBV4-2	many	CASSQDGQGNSPLHF	TGTGCCAGCAGCCAAGACGGACAGGGAAATTCACCCCTCCACTTT
.	TRBJ2-7	TRBV18	.	CASSLGTAGGEQYF	TGTGCCAGCTCACTCGGGACAGCCGGGGGCGAGCAGTACTTC
.	TRBJ1-1	TRBV29-1	.	CSVDYRVGAEAFF	TGCAGCGTTGATTACAGGGTCGGGGCTGAAGCTTTCTTT
.	TRBJ2-5	TRBV5-1	.	CASSPGLSKETQYF	TGCGCCAGCAGCCCCGGACTTTCAAAAGAGACCCAGTACTTC
.	TRBJ2-3	TRBV5-1	once	CASSLTGQSTDTQYF	TGCGCCAGCAGCTTAACGGGCCAAAGCACAGATACGCAGTATTTT
.	TRBJ1-1	TRBV16	few	CASSHILNTEAFF	TGTGCCAGCAGCCATATCCTGAACACTGAAGCTTTCTTT
.	TRBJ1-2	TRBV6-5	.	CATAREEGYGYTF	TGTGCCACCGCCAGGGAGGAAGGCTATGGCTACACCTTC
.	TRBJ1-2	TRBV6-1	.	CASSGRDYGYTF	TGTGCCAGCAGTGGCAGGGACTATGGCTACACCTTC
TRBD1	TRBJ2-7	TRBV10-3	.	CAISESRQGQYF	TGTGCCATCAGTGAGTCTAGACAGGGGCAGTACTTC